Listed here are 4 T cell receptor beta chains from one sample, sequenced in a study of control samples from healthy donors and cancer patients. Assay used: immunoSEQ multiplex PCR; TCRdb lists only in-frame clones, some missing. Among about 150,000 clones, around 94% were seen once, and the ten largest hold 13% to 15%. Sequencing input: PBMCs. These receptors all come from a man aged 55 to 70 with colorectal cancer.

J is TRBJ1-5 and V is TRBV6-6; 8 positions agree with TRBD1. Germline values: CDR1 MNHNY, CDR2 SVGAGI (reference sequence). The CDR3 totals 14 residues. V shed 7 bases and J 7 bases; nucleotides not matched to a gene: 9. CDR3 in DNA: TGTGCCAGCATGACAGGGGAAGTTCGGCAGCCCCAGCATTTT. Its protein product is CASMTGEVRQPQHF.

This sequence joins TRBV7-9 and TRBJ1-2; perhaps TRBD1 as D (5 bases). V was cut by 2 bases and J by 4 bases, with 20 bases left in between. The CDR3 runs to 17 residues. Germline CDR1 and CDR2: SEHNR and FQNEAQ (reference sequence). This CDR3 is CASSLYPVGEPFYGYTF. CDR3 DNA sequence: TGTGCCAGCAGCTTATACCCGGTGGGGGAACCCTTCTATGGCTACACCTTC.

This chain uses TRBV5-5 with TRBJ2-7; a possible D gene is TRBD2 (6 bases). The CDR3 loop spans 14 amino acids. Germline-derived CDR1 and CDR2 are SGHKS and YYEKEE (reference sequence). Trimming cost V 4 bases and J 1 base, with 12 bases left between them. In DNA form, the CDR3 reads TGTGCCAGCAGCCCCTACCGGGGGTCCTACGAGCAGTACTTC. Its protein product is CASSPYRGSYEQYF.

This clone was observed a single time. The chain links TRBV18 to TRBJ2-5; D gene unclear. The CDR3 length is 13 residues. Trimming shortened V by 3 bases and J by 5 bases, and 10 bases separated the two germline ends. CDR1 and CDR2 (germline): KGHSH, LQKENI. CDR3 DNA: TGTGCCAGCTCACCCCGGTCGGAGGAGACCCAGTACTTC. It is translated as CASSPRSEETQYF.